Presented here are 14 T cell receptor beta chains from one specimen sequenced in a study of blood T cell repertoires in COVID-19. The data were produced by immunoSEQ multiplex PCR, yet TCRdb's version contains in-frame clones alone and is incomplete. In the table there are approximately 150,000 clones, approximately 86% of which are singletons. The sample consisted of peripheral blood. The receptor source for this set is a man in his 70s with acute or convalescent COVID-19.

The rearrangement joins TRBV29-1 to TRBJ1-5; D is unclear. This CDR3 is 13 amino acids long. V was pared by 6 bases and J by 2 bases, with 11 bases between. Germline V gene sequence: CDR1 SQVTM, CDR2 ANQGSEA. The CDR3 protein is CSVKEDGNQPQHF. Written as DNA, the CDR3 is TGCAGCGTGAAGGAGGATGGCAATCAGCCCCAGCATTTT.

CDR3 sequence (DNA): TGTGCCAGCAGTTCTACAGGGGTGGGAAACACCATATATTTT. It codes for CASSSTGVGNTIYF. This chain joins TRBV6-5 and TRBJ1-3, with 7 bases matching TRBD1. This CDR3 region has 14 residues. The germline CDR1 and CDR2 sequences are MNHEY and SVGAGI. J lost 4 bases, V lost 4 bases, and 4 bases had no gene match.

The chain employs TRBV2 and TRBJ2-7, with 9 bases that match TRBD2. This CDR3 is built from 15 residues. The ends lost 6 bases at V and 5 bases at J; junction bases unmatched: 11. Germline V lookup: CDR1 SNHLY, CDR2 FYNNEI. CDR3 nucleotide sequence: TGTGCCAGCAGCGTAGGGACTAGCCTTTCCCACGAGCAGTACTTC. Amino acid sequence: CASSVGTSLSHEQYF.

This sequence joins TRBV5-4 and TRBJ2-1; TRBD1 matches at 7 bases. The CDR3 spans 15 residues. Germline V gene lookup returns CDR1 SGHNT and CDR2 YYREEE (reference sequence). J was trimmed by 3 bases and V by 6 bases; bases with no gene match: 9. The DNA of the CDR3 is TGTGCCAGCACCTTAGGCCGGGACAGCTACAATGAGCAGTTCTTC. Translated, it gives CASTLGRDSYNEQFF.

The gene calls are TRBV3-1 (or the pseudogene TRBV3-2) and TRBJ2-1, with 13 bases that match TRBD2. V gave up 5 bases and J gave up 4 bases; unmatched junction bases: 5. The CDR3 runs 16 residues. The V gene's germline CDR1 is LGHDT and CDR2 YNNKEL (reference sequence). CDR3 DNA: TGTGCCAGCAGCAGGACTAGCGGGGGACCGTACAATGAGCAGTTCTTC. Protein: CASSRTSGGPYNEQFF.

This rearrangement joins TRBV5-1 to TRBJ1-3; D is undetermined. Trimming took off 4 bases at V and 0 bases at J, with 8 bases between the two ends. Germline CDR1 SGHRS, CDR2 YFSETQ. The CDR3 covers 14 residues. The CDR3 bases are TGCGCCAGCAGCCCCGGTAGCTCTGGAAACACCATATATTTT. This sequence encodes CASSPGSSGNTIYF.

V and J are TRBV28 and TRBJ2-2; 11 bases are shared with TRBD2. Germline CDR1 MDHEN, CDR2 SYDVKM. V lost 5 bases to trimming and J lost 6 bases; unmatched junction nucleotides: 8. CDR3 length: 16 residues. CDR3 coding DNA: TGTGCCAGCAGTATCCCTAGCGGGAGGAGGTCCGGGGAGCTGTTTTTT. Protein sequence: CASSIPSGRRSGELFF.

The chain couples TRBV5-1 to TRBJ2-3; 14 nucleotides line up with TRBD2. V gave up 7 bases and J gave up 3 bases; unmatched junction bases: 4. The length of the CDR3 is 15 residues. From germline, CDR1 is SGHRS and CDR2 YFSETQ. The CDR3: CASGGTSGRTDTQYF. The DNA of the CDR3 is TGCGCCAGCGGGGGGACTAGCGGGAGAACAGATACGCAGTATTTT.

This clone was recorded once. The chain is built from TRBV3-1 (or the pseudogene TRBV3-2) and TRBJ2-1; D remains ambiguous. CDR3 size: 15 residues. Trimming took 4 bases from V and 2 from J, leaving 12 bases between them. Germline V lookup: CDR1 LGHDT, CDR2 YNNKEL (reference sequence). The CDR3 sequence is CASSPWAVTYNEQFF. The CDR3 DNA reads as TGTGCCAGCAGCCCGTGGGCCGTAACCTACAATGAGCAGTTCTTC.

The chain recombines TRBV7-9 with TRBJ2-7, with 13 bases matching TRBD2. The CDR3 contains 16 residues. The J segment lost 7 bases and the V segment lost 2 bases, leaving 8 bases of the junction unmatched. Germline CDR1 reads SEHNR; CDR2 reads FQNEAQ (reference sequence). This CDR3 is CASSLSGLAGLGEQYF. DNA of the CDR3: TGTGCCAGCAGCTTATCGGGACTAGCGGGACTTGGGGAGCAGTACTTC.

The chain combines TRBV5-1 with TRBJ2-5; maybe TRBD1 (6 bases). Germline loops: CDR1 SGHRS, CDR2 YFSETQ. This CDR3 contains 13 residues. V shed 4 bases and J shed 1 base, with 8 bases lying between them. This CDR3 is CASSTDSQETQYF. In DNA form, the CDR3 reads TGCGCCAGCAGCACGGACAGCCAAGAGACCCAGTACTTC.

J is TRBJ2-5 and V is TRBV2; 8 nucleotides line up with TRBD1. The CDR3 totals 15 residues. Germline lookup yields CDR1 SNHLY and CDR2 FYNNEI. The ends lost 5 bases at V and 5 bases at J; junction bases unmatched: 10. The CDR3 nucleotides read TGTGCCAGCAGTCCCGTGCAGGGGGCGCGGGAGACCCAGTACTTC. Translating it yields CASSPVQGARETQYF.

The V gene is TRBV4-1, the J gene TRBJ2-5; 9 bases are shared with TRBD2. Germline loops: CDR1 MGHRA, CDR2 YSYEKL. This CDR3 spans 16 amino acids. The junction had 10 bases not matched to a gene; V was cut back by 5 bases and J by 3 bases. CDR3 protein: CASSYQTSGLKETQYF. As DNA, the CDR3 is TGCGCCAGCAGCTACCAGACTAGCGGACTAAAAGAGACCCAGTACTTC.

The chain has TRBV24-1 and TRBJ2-1, with 7 bases fitting TRBD2. The CDR3 is made up of 16 amino acids. The V and J ends lost 8 bases and 8 bases, in that order; junction bases with no gene match: 17. Germline loops: CDR1 KGHDR, CDR2 SFDVKD. The CDR3 is CATIVPSGGVRDEQFF. The CDR3 DNA reads TGTGCCACCATAGTCCCCAGTGGGGGGGTCAGGGATGAGCAGTTCTTC.